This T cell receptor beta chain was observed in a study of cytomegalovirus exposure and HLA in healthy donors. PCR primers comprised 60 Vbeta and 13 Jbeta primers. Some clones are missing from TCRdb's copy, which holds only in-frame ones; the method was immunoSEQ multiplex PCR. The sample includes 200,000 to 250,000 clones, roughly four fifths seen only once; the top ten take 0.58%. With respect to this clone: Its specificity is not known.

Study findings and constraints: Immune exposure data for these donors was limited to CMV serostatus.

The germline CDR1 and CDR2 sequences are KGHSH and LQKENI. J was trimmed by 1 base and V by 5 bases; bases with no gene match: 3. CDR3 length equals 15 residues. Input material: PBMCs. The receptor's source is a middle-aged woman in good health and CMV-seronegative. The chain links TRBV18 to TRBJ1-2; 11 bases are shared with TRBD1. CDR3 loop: CASSTGTGGNYGYTF. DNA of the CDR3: TGTGCCAGCTCAACCGGGACAGGGGGTAACTATGGCTACACCTTC.